Below are 22 T cell receptor beta chains sequenced from a single sample in a study of CD8+ T cells in alopecia areata. Isolated RNA was reverse transcribed into cDNA used as the sequencing template. Generated by immunoSEQ multiplex PCR, the TCRdb table keeps only in-frame clones and is missing some. The table lists roughly 73,000 clones, 29% of them singletons. Treatment indicated: oral pan-JAK inhibitor, 5-10 mg twice daily. This material consisted of CD8+ T cells sorted from blood, taken at week 4, from a patient treated with tofacitinib. The receptors here all came from a human donor with alopecia areata.

The gene calls are TRBV2 and TRBJ2-5, with TRBD1 matching over 7 bases. Germline V lookup: CDR1 SNHLY, CDR2 FYNNEI. Germline trimming cut 8 bases from V and 1 base from J; bases unmatched to any gene: 10. CDR3 length equals 15 residues. CDR3: CASLPLGQIQETQYF. The CDR3 DNA is TGTGCCAGCTTACCTTTGGGACAGATCCAAGAGACCCAGTACTTC.

The rearrangement joins TRBV13 to TRBJ2-7, with 7 bases fitting TRBD1. CDR1 PRHDT and CDR2 FYEKMQ come from the germline V gene (reference sequence). V was pared by 5 bases and J by 6 bases, with 13 bases of the junction left unmatched. This CDR3 spans 15 amino acids. The CDR3 sequence is CASSGRDRAPLEQYF. In nucleotides, the CDR3 is TGTGCCAGCAGCGGTCGAGACAGGGCCCCCCTCGAGCAGTACTTC. The full variable domain, in which reference TRBV13 and TRBJ2-7 provide the parts outside the CDR3, is AAGVIQSPRHLIKEKRETATLKCYPIPRHDTVYWYQQGPGQDPQFLISFYEKMQSDKGSIPDRFSAQQFSDYHSELNMSSLELGDSALYFCASSGRDRAPLEQYFGPGTRLTVT.

J is TRBJ2-1 and V is TRBV29-1; possible D gene TRBD1, 5 bases. The CDR3 covers 15 residues. Germline V gives CDR1 SQVTM, CDR2 ANQGSEA. The V end lost 2 bases, the J end lost 10 bases, and 21 bases lay between the germline ends. CDR3: CSVETLKDTDGEQFF. The CDR3 nucleotides are TGCAGCGTTGAAACCCTCAAGGACACGGATGGGGAGCAGTTCTTC.

V usage is TRBV27 and J usage is TRBJ2-6, with a weak D call TRBD2 (5 bases). Germline V gene lookup returns CDR1 MNHEY and CDR2 SMNVEV (reference sequence). Trimming stripped 3 bases from V and 4 bases from J, with 10 bases between. This CDR3 comprises 15 residues. CDR3 DNA sequence: TGTGCCAGCAGTTTTAAGGGAGCAGGGGCCAACGTCCTGACTTTC. This translates into CASSFKGAGANVLTF.

The V and J genes are TRBV9 and TRBJ2-1; D not certain. This CDR3 region has 12 residues. Germline CDR1 and CDR2: SGDLS and YYNGEE. V lost 1 base and J 8 bases, leaving 7 bases between the germline ends. Here the CDR3 DNA reads TGTGCCAGCAGCGTACCCGGTCATGAGCAGTTCTTC. Translating gives CASSVPGHEQFF.

This chain links TRBV29-1 with TRBJ2-7; no firm D call. The CDR3 totals 13 residues. The V end was cut by 4 bases, the J end by 1 base, with 11 bases between. The germline CDR1 and CDR2 sequences are SQVTM and ANQGSEA. Here the CDR3 reads CSVVDGRSYEQYF. The CDR3 DNA follows: TGCAGCGTTGTCGACGGACGTTCCTACGAGCAGTACTTC.

The sample holds a few counts of this clone. The chain uses TRBV12-5 and TRBJ2-3; D is uncertain. The CDR3 is 14 amino acids. The V gene lost 1 base and the J gene lost 4 bases, with 9 bases spanning the gap. The germline V gene has CDR1 LGHNT and CDR2 FRNRAP. The chain's CDR3 is CASGLAYGSDTQYF. The CDR3 DNA reads TGTGCTAGTGGTTTGGCCTACGGTTCAGATACGCAGTATTTT.

This clone was seen a few times. V and J are TRBV6-5 and TRBJ2-7, with 9 positions matching TRBD1. The V segment lost 6 bases and the J segment 1 base; nucleotides outside the gene matches: 1. This CDR3 has 13 residues. Germline lookup yields CDR1 MNHEY and CDR2 SVGAGI. CDR3 sequence: CASRTGGSYEQYF. The CDR3 DNA follows: TGTGCCAGCAGGACAGGGGGATCCTACGAGCAGTACTTC.

The CDR3 DNA reads TGCGCCAGCAGCCAAGCAGAAAAAGGCGGCTACACCTTC. Translation gives CASSQAEKGGYTF. The V call is TRBV4-3, the J call TRBJ1-2; D call uncertain. Germline CDR1 LGHNA, CDR2 YSLEER. This CDR3 spans 13 amino acids. Trimming removed 1 base at V and 8 bases at J, with 11 bases between.

The chain carries TRBV7-9 and TRBJ2-2; D is unresolved. The germline V gene has CDR1 SEHNR and CDR2 FQNEAQ (reference sequence). CDR3 length equals 11 residues. V dropped 5 bases and J dropped 9 bases, with 7 bases sitting between them. This CDR3 reads CASSALRELFF. The CDR3 DNA reads as TGTGCCAGCAGCGCCCTGAGGGAGCTGTTTTTT.

In its sample, this clone was seen a few times. The V call is TRBV7-6, the J call TRBJ1-5; no definite D call. Between the trimmed V and J ends, which lost 0 bases and 7 bases, there was a span of 7 bases. Germline CDR1 reads SGHVS; CDR2 reads FNYEAQ. The CDR3 runs 13 residues. CDR3 amino acids: CASSLASMQPQHF. CDR3 DNA sequence: TGTGCCAGCAGCTTAGCGTCGATGCAGCCCCAGCATTTT.

This clone was counted a few times. The chain links TRBV5-4 to TRBJ2-5; a weak D match, TRBD2 (6 bases). This CDR3 comprises 17 residues. The germline V and J ends were trimmed by 0 bases and 6 bases, with 21 bases remaining between them. Germline V CDR1 and CDR2: SGHNT, YYREEE (reference sequence). The CDR3 region is CASSLAFGGVKEKTQYF. CDR3 coding DNA: TGTGCCAGCAGCTTGGCCTTTGGAGGGGTAAAGGAAAAGACCCAGTACTTC.

The chain couples TRBV29-1 to TRBJ1-1; a possible D gene is TRBD1 (5 bases). Trimming removed 5 bases from V and 2 bases from J, with 18 bases in between. Per germline, CDR1 SQVTM and CDR2 ANQGSEA. The CDR3 spans 15 residues. The CDR3 loop is CSVIDNRMHNTEAFF. CDR3 sequence (DNA): TGCAGCGTTATTGACAACAGGATGCATAACACTGAAGCTTTCTTT.

The chain has TRBV29-1 and TRBJ2-5; perhaps TRBD1 as D (5 bases). This CDR3 contains 13 residues. V was shortened by 5 bases and J by 6 bases, with 16 bases between the two germline ends. CDR1 is SQVTM, CDR2 ANQGSEA, per germline. The CDR3 coding sequence is TGCAGCGTTTCTGCTACAGGCGTACAGACCCAGTACTTC. Translation gives CSVSATGVQTQYF.

This clone was seen a few times. V and J are TRBV27 and TRBJ1-5; possible D gene TRBD1, 5 bases. CDR3 length: 16 amino acids. Between the trimmed V and J ends, which lost 2 bases and 1 base, there was a span of 12 bases. The germline gives CDR1 MNHEY, CDR2 SMNVEV (reference sequence). CDR3 region: CASSLTAGHSNQPQHF. The CDR3 DNA reads TGTGCCAGCAGTTTAACAGCGGGGCACAGCAATCAGCCCCAGCATTTT.

In its sample, this clone was seen a few times. Additional DNA sequences in this sample encode the identical CDR3. The chain joins TRBV4-1 to TRBJ2-7; D perhaps matches TRBD2 (6 bases). In germline, CDR1 is MGHRA, CDR2 YSYEKL. V was pared by 0 bases and J by 3 bases, with 6 bases between. The CDR3 covers 13 residues. CDR3 sequence (DNA): TGCGCCAGCAGCCAAGAAGCGGGCTACGAGCAGTACTTC. Its protein product is CASSQEAGYEQYF.

V usage is TRBV28 and J usage is TRBJ2-5; 10 bases line up with TRBD2. Germline assignment: CDR1 MDHEN and CDR2 SYDVKM. Trimming took 5 bases from V and 4 from J; bases not matched to a gene: 10. The CDR3 loop spans 16 amino acids. For the CDR3, the DNA is TGTGCCAGCAGTCGGCGCCTAGCGGGAGTTCGAGAGACCCAGTACTTC. Residues: CASSRRLAGVRETQYF.

This clone showed up just a few times. The rearrangement links TRBV29-1 to TRBJ1-3; tentatively, D is TRBD1 (5 bases). The CDR3 loop spans 15 amino acids. Germline values: CDR1 SQVTM, CDR2 ANQGSEA. Trimming cost V 5 bases and J 5 bases, with 19 bases left between them. CDR3 nucleotide sequence: TGCAGCGTTCTATTGAGGGACCTGGAAAGAAACACCATATATTTT. Encoded protein: CSVLLRDLERNTIYF. Supplemented by reference TRBV29-1 and TRBJ1-3, the full variable domain reads SAVISQKPSRDICQRGTSLTIQCQVDSQVTMMFWYRQQPGQSLTLIATANQGSEATYESGFVIDKFPISRPNLTFSTLTVSNMSPEDSSIYLCSVLLRDLERNTIYFGEGSWLTVV.

For this clone: In the same sample, other DNA sequences code for this CDR3. This chain uses TRBV29-1 with TRBJ2-7, with D perhaps matching TRBD1 (5 bases). CDR3 size: 13 residues. V gave up 2 bases and J gave up 1 base, with 9 bases separating them. Germline-derived CDR1 and CDR2 are SQVTM and ANQGSEA. The CDR3 here is CSVETGQSYEQYF. The CDR3 DNA reads TGCAGCGTTGAAACAGGCCAATCCTACGAGCAGTACTTC.

This rearrangement joins TRBV29-1 to TRBJ2-1; possibly TRBD1 or TRBD2 for D (6 bases each). Per the germline V gene, CDR1 is SQVTM and CDR2 is ANQGSEA. V gave up 2 bases and J gave up 3 bases, with 17 bases separating them. This CDR3 comprises 16 residues. CDR3 DNA sequence: TGCAGCGTTGAATGGAGGGGGGAGACAAACTACAATGAGCAGTTCTTC. It is translated as CSVEWRGETNYNEQFF.

The chain couples TRBV5-1 to TRBJ2-5; 8 bases fit TRBD2. The germline V gene encodes CDR1 SGHRS and CDR2 YFSETQ. The CDR3 is 16 amino acids. Losses at the gene ends were 4 bases for V and 5 bases for J; bases not matched to a gene: 13. The CDR3 bases are TGCGCCAGCAGCCTCCCAGCGGGAGCCCGACAGGAGACCCAGTACTTC. This sequence encodes CASSLPAGARQETQYF.

This clone was observed a few times. V is TRBV9 and J is TRBJ2-1; D is unresolved. There are 14 residues in the CDR3. V was clipped by 4 bases and J by 3 bases, with 11 bases between them. Germline CDR1 reads SGDLS; CDR2 reads YYNGEE. In nucleotides, the CDR3 is TGTGCCAGCAGCCCGTCGGGCCGCTACAATGAGCAGTTCTTC. Residues: CASSPSGRYNEQFF. The whole variable domain, filled in from reference TRBV9 and TRBJ2-1, reads DSGVTQTPKHLITATGQRVTLRCSPRSGDLSVYWYQQSLDQGLQFLIQYYNGEERAKGNILERFSAQQFPDLHSELNLSSLELGDSALYFCASSPSGRYNEQFFGPGTRLTVL.